This record covers a single TCR beta chain. These data belong to a study of blood T cell repertoires in COVID-19. Only in-frame clones appear in the TCRdb table, and some are missing; sequencing was by immunoSEQ multiplex PCR. The sample consists of around 300,000 clones, roughly nine tenths of them appearing once. This CDR3 spans 16 amino acids. Unmatched junction bases numbered 8, after V lost 0 bases and J lost 7 bases. Germline CDR1 MGHRA, CDR2 YSYEKL. The rearrangement uses TRBV4-1 and TRBJ1-2, with 10 bases matching TRBD1. Sequencing input: PBMCs or T cells enriched from blood (not recorded which). This clonotype was obtained from a woman between 50 and 59 years old who had recovered from COVID-19. CDR3 bases: TGCGCCAGCAGCCAAGAGACAGGGGGCGCTTGGCGTGGCTACACCTTC. This sequence encodes CASSQETGGAWRGYTF.